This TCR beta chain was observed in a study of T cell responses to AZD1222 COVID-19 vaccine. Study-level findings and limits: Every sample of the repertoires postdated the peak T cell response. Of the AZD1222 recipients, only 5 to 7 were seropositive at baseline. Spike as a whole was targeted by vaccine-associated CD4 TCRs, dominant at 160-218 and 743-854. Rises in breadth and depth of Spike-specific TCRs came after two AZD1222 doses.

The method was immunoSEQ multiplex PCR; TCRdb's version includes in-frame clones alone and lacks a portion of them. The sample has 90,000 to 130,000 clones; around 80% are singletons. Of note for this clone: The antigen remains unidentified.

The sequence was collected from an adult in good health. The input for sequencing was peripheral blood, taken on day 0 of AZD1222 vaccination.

Here the CDR3 reads CASSLKGGAAYEQYF. DNA of the CDR3: TGTGCCAGCAGTTTAAAAGGGGGGGCGGCCTACGAGCAGTACTTC. The J gene is TRBJ2-7, the V gene TRBV28; possibly TRBD2 for D (7 bases). CDR3 length: 15 amino acids. The V gene lost 2 bases and the J gene lost 2 bases, with 13 bases spanning the gap. CDR1 is MDHEN, CDR2 SYDVKM, per germline.